This TCR beta chain was sequenced in a study of cytomegalovirus exposure and HLA in healthy donors. For the study at large: The same platform as the approximately 670 first-cohort repertoires was used for the 120 validation repertoires, a later analysis reported.

V lost 5 bases and J lost 8, with 9 bases in between. Germline loops: CDR1 DFQATT, CDR2 SNEGSKA (reference sequence). The CDR3 is made up of 11 amino acids. The protocol was immunoSEQ multiplex PCR, while the TCRdb copy is restricted to in-frame clones and leaves out a portion. Altogether around 230,000 clones are present, approximately 86% being singletons, with the ten largest covering roughly 1.2%. Notes on this clone: Its specificity is unknown.

The study, taken as a whole, reports: In vitro, three CMV-associated chains proved specific for CMV antigens.

The donors were part of the validation cohort of 100 to 150 subjects. That cohort was separate from the first cohort, which comprised 666 subjects. This TCR was sampled from a woman aged 25 to 45 in good health and CMV-seropositive. The chain combines TRBV20-1 with TRBJ1-4, with a possible D match to TRBD1 (6 bases). The sequenced material came from PBMCs. The CDR3, as DNA: TGCAGTGCTTGGGGGGGCGAAAAACTGTTTTTT. Protein: CSAWGGEKLFF.